A single sample gave rise to the 19 T cell receptor beta chains below, sequenced in a study of technical replicates of blood from a few donors. Some clones are missing from TCRdb's copy, which holds only in-frame ones; the method was immunoSEQ multiplex PCR. The sample holds 80,000 to 95,000 clones; 90% to 96% are singletons and the top ten take roughly 0.36%. Input material: T cells isolated from PBMCs. The origin of the receptors is a human donor in good health.

The chain combines TRBV11-2 with TRBJ2-1, with 7 bases matching TRBD2. CDR1 and CDR2 from the germline V gene are SGHAT and FQNNGV. Trimming at V came to 2 bases and at J to 5 bases, leaving 6 bases not matched to a gene. CDR3 length: 15 residues. In DNA form, the CDR3 reads TGTGCCAGCAGCTTATCACGTCTAGCGGACAATGAGCAGTTCTTC. Its translation: CASSLSRLADNEQFF.

V and J are TRBV4-3 and TRBJ2-1; 7 bases fit TRBD2. CDR3 size: 15 residues. Germline CDR1 is LGHNA and CDR2 is YSLEER. V trimming: 2 bases; J trimming: 3 bases; junction bases outside the gene matches: 4. The CDR3 region is CASSQSGTNYNEQFF. Written as DNA, the CDR3 is TGCGCCAGCAGCCAATCCGGGACTAACTACAATGAGCAGTTCTTC.

This clone was observed once. The rearrangement joins TRBV18 to TRBJ1-4; D is uncertain. Trimming took off 3 bases at V and 11 bases at J, with 10 bases between the two ends. Germline V lookup: CDR1 KGHSH, CDR2 LQKENI. The CDR3 totals 12 residues. The CDR3 bases are TGTGCCAGCTCACCCGAGGGTTTTAAACTGTTTTTT. It is translated as CASSPEGFKLFF.

This clone occurred once. The J gene is TRBJ2-3, the V gene TRBV7-3, with 11 positions matching TRBD2. V was clipped by 4 bases and J by 4 bases; unmatched bases: 1. From germline, CDR1 is SGHTA and CDR2 FQGTGA. This CDR3 is 14 amino acids long. CDR3 sequence (DNA): TGTGCCAGCAGCTCGGGACTAGCGGCAGATACGCAGTATTTT. Amino acid sequence: CASSSGLAADTQYF.

The chain carries TRBV29-1 and TRBJ2-2; 7 bases map to TRBD2. V lost 4 bases, J lost 2 bases, and 4 bases stayed unmatched. The germline V gene has CDR1 SQVTM and CDR2 ANQGSEA. The CDR3 extends over 14 amino acids. The CDR3 coding sequence is TGCAGCGTTGCTAGCGGACTAAACACCGGGGAGCTGTTTTTT. It specifies CSVASGLNTGELFF.

The chain joins TRBV2 to TRBJ2-3, with D possibly matching TRBD2 (5 bases). V lost 10 bases and J lost 6, with 17 bases in between. The CDR3 sequence is 13 residues long. The germline gives CDR1 SNHLY, CDR2 FYNNEI. CDR3 coding DNA: TGTGCCATTACAGAGGAGGACCTGGATACGCAGTATTTT. Protein product: CAITEEDLDTQYF.

The chain employs TRBV5-1 and TRBJ1-2; possible D gene TRBD1, 6 bases. Germline CDR1 is SGHRS and CDR2 is YFSETQ. The CDR3 covers 19 residues. The CDR3 nucleotides are TGCGCTTCCCTGGTGAAGCGGACAGACCTTACCAGAGCTAACTATGGCTACACCTTC. It translates to CASLVKRTDLTRANYGYTF.

This chain's CDR3 is CASSELNGLYEQYF. The CDR3 DNA is TGTGCCAGCAGTGAATTGAACGGACTCTACGAGCAGTACTTC. This sequence joins TRBV25-1 and TRBJ2-7; D perhaps matches TRBD2 (5 bases). The V gene's germline CDR1 is MGHDK and CDR2 SYGVNS. CDR3 length equals 14 residues. The V end was cut by 1 base, the J end by 3 bases, with 10 bases between.

The chain couples TRBV5-4 to TRBJ2-3; a possible D gene is TRBD2 (6 bases). The CDR3 sequence is 16 residues long. CDR1 and CDR2 from the germline V gene are SGHNT and YYREEE (reference sequence). The V end was cut by 2 bases, the J end by 3 bases, with 16 bases between. CDR3 loop: CASSFGRELMTDTQYF. The CDR3 DNA is TGTGCCAGCAGCTTTGGTCGGGAGCTAATGACAGATACGCAGTATTTT. Complete variable domain (other parts from reference TRBV5-4 and TRBJ2-3): ETGVTQSPTHLIKTRGQQVTLRCSSQSGHNTVSWYQQALGQGPQFIFQYYREEENGRGNFPPRFSGLQFPNYSSELNVNALELDDSALYLCASSFGRELMTDTQYFGPGTRLTVL.

The chain links TRBV7-9 to TRBJ1-1, with 8 positions matching TRBD1. Germline V gives CDR1 SEHNR, CDR2 FQNEAQ (reference sequence). The V gene end was trimmed by 6 bases and the J gene end by 1 base; junction bases not matched to a gene: 1. The CDR3 length is 13 residues. CDR3 DNA sequence: TGTGCCAGCAGAGACAGGGGGAACACTGAAGCTTTCTTT. It yields the protein CASRDRGNTEAFF.

This sequence joins TRBV7-3 and TRBJ2-2; tentative D call: TRBD2 (5 bases). Trimming removed 4 bases at V and 2 bases at J, with 8 bases between. The germline CDR1 and CDR2 sequences are SGHTA and FQGTGA. CDR3 size: 14 residues. This chain's CDR3 is CASSSGINTGELFF. The DNA for the CDR3 is TGTGCCAGCAGCTCGGGGATAAACACCGGGGAGCTGTTTTTT.

The chain links TRBV4-1 to TRBJ2-7, with TRBD1 matching over 10 bases. V dropped 0 bases and J dropped 7; count of bases not matched to a gene: 9. This CDR3 comprises 16 residues. Germline assignment: CDR1 MGHRA and CDR2 YSYEKL. CDR3 DNA sequence: TGCGCCAGCAGCCAAGATAGGGGGACAGGGGCGCGGGAGCAGTACTTC. Translation: CASSQDRGTGAREQYF.

The chain joins TRBV7-3 to TRBJ2-1; D possibly corresponds to TRBD1 (5 bases). Per the germline V gene, CDR1 is SGHTA and CDR2 is FQGTGA. The V gene lost 0 bases and the J gene lost 2 bases, with 17 bases spanning the gap. The CDR3 extends over 18 amino acids. CDR3 DNA: TGTGCCAGCAGCTTAACGTTAAGGGGTGATGGCACCTACAATGAGCAGTTCTTC. This translates into CASSLTLRGDGTYNEQFF.

The count of this clone is one. The CDR3 sequence is CASSYSRTGEEREQYF. CDR3 nucleotides: TGTGCCAGCAGTTACTCGAGGACAGGGGAAGAACGCGAGCAGTACTTC. This sequence joins TRBV6-6 and TRBJ2-7; 9 bases match TRBD1. With 0 bases clipped from V and 6 bases from J, the junction kept 9 bases outside the gene matches. This CDR3 is 16 amino acids long. Germline-derived CDR1 and CDR2 are MNHNY and SVGAGI (reference sequence).

This chain joins TRBV6-5 and TRBJ2-3; D is perhaps TRBD2 (5 bases). The CDR3 loop spans 15 amino acids. V lost 2 bases to trimming and J lost 0 bases, with 9 bases between them. Germline CDR1 is MNHEY and CDR2 is SVGAGI. This chain's CDR3 is CASSYNSGSTDTQYF. The CDR3 nucleotides are TGTGCCAGCAGTTACAACTCGGGGAGCACAGATACGCAGTATTTT.

This chain connects TRBV9 to TRBJ2-4; 10 bases fit TRBD2. Germline CDR1 SGDLS, CDR2 YYNGEE. J gave up 4 bases and V 0 bases, and 1 base lay outside the gene matches. The CDR3 is 15 residues long. The chain's CDR3 is CASSVGTSGKNIQYF. CDR3 nucleotides: TGTGCCAGCAGCGTAGGGACTAGCGGAAAAAACATTCAGTACTTC.

The genes are TRBV4-1 and TRBJ2-1, with D perhaps TRBD2 (6 bases). Trimming removed 0 bases at V and 3 bases at J, with 12 bases between. Germline-derived CDR1 and CDR2 are MGHRA and YSYEKL. The CDR3 runs to 16 residues. CDR3 loop: CASSQDARGGYNEQFF. In nucleotides, the CDR3 is TGCGCCAGCAGCCAAGATGCACGGGGAGGCTACAATGAGCAGTTCTTC.

V gene TRBV29-1 combines with J gene TRBJ2-1; 9 bases are shared with TRBD2. The length of the CDR3 is 15 residues. Unmatched junction bases numbered 9, after V lost 3 bases and J lost 6 bases. Germline lookup yields CDR1 SQVTM and CDR2 ANQGSEA. The CDR3 spells CSVDLYPGLANEQFF. DNA of the CDR3: TGCAGCGTTGACCTATATCCGGGACTAGCCAATGAGCAGTTCTTC.

The chain combines TRBV6-5 with TRBJ2-7; D might be TRBD1 (6 bases). Per the germline V gene, CDR1 is MNHEY and CDR2 is SVGAGI. The CDR3 length is 14 residues. The V end lost 5 bases, the J end lost 2 bases, and 13 bases lay between the germline ends. The CDR3 sequence is CASSEDRFPYEQYF. CDR3 DNA sequence: TGTGCCAGCAGTGAAGACAGGTTTCCCTACGAGCAGTACTTC.